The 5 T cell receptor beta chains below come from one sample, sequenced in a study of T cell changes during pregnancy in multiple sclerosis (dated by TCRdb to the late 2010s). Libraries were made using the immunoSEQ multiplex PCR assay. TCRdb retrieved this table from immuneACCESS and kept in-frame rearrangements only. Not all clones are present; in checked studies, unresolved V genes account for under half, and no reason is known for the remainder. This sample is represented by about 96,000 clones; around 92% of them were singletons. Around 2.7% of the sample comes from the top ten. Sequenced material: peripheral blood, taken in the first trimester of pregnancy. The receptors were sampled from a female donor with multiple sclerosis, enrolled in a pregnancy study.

The CDR3 DNA sequence: TGTGCCAGCAGCTTTCCGAACCCAGCGGGAGTTAACGAGCAGTACTTC. Its protein is CASSFPNPAGVNEQYF. This sequence joins TRBV7-9 and TRBJ2-7; 8 nucleotides match TRBD2. V lost 3 bases and J lost 5; bases outside the gene matches: 12. Germline-derived CDR1 and CDR2 are SEHNR and FQNEAQ (reference sequence). The CDR3 covers 16 residues.

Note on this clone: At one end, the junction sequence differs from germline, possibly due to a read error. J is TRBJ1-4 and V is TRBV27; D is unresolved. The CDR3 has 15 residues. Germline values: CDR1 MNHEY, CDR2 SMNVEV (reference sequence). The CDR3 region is CASRLWPGGDEKLFF. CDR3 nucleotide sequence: TGTGCCAGCAGGTTATGGCCGGGAGGAGATGAAAAACTGTTTTTT.

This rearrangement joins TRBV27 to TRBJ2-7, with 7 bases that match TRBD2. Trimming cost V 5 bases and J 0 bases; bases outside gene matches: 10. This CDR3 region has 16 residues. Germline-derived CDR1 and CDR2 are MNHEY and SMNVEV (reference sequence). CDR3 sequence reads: CASSPGGGSSSYEQYF. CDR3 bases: TGTGCCAGCAGTCCGGGGGGTGGGTCGAGCTCCTACGAGCAGTACTTC.

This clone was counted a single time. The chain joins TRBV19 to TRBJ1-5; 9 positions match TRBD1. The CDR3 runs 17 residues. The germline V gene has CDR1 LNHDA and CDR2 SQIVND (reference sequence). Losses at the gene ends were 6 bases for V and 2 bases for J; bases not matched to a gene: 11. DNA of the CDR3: TGTGCCAGTAGGACAGCCGGGACAGGGCAGGGCAATCAGCCCCAGCATTTT. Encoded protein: CASRTAGTGQGNQPQHF.

The CDR3 DNA sequence: TGTGCCAGCAGCCCCCTTAGTAAGACTGAAGCTTTCTTT. Encoded protein: CASSPLSKTEAFF. The rearrangement links TRBV11-1 to TRBJ1-1; no clear D. V shed 5 bases and J shed 5 bases, with 12 bases lying between them. CDR3 length: 13 amino acids. Per germline, CDR1 SGHAT and CDR2 FQDESV (reference sequence).